This is a list of T cell receptor beta chains from one sample in a study of CD8+ T cells in alopecia areata. Profiling relied on immunoSEQ multiplex PCR, and the TCRdb table lists in-frame clones only, not all of them. The repertoire includes 150,000 to 200,000 clones, more than 50% of them detected once, and under 1.2% sits in the top ten. The sample was CD4+ T cells sorted from blood, taken at week 24, from a patient treated with tofacitinib. The receptors come from a human donor with alopecia areata. Each CDR3 is given with its conserved first and last residue. The D gene is left open where the match is weak. Where a row states a size, it is once, few, many or the class of an expanded clone; other rows omit it.

d_call	v_call	cdr3_length	j_call	clone_size	cdr3_nt	cdr3_aa
TRBD2	TRBV5-6	14	TRBJ2-1	-	TGTGCCAGCAGCTACTTAGCGGGGGACGATTCGCAGTTCTTC	CASSYLAGDDSQFF
-	TRBV27	15	TRBJ2-3	-	TGTGCCAGCAAGGTTCAAACAGGGAGAACAGATACGCAGTATTTT	CASKVQTGRTDTQYF
-	TRBV7-9	11	TRBJ2-3	-	TGTGCCAGCCGGGTGGGGGATACGCAGTATTTT	CASRVGDTQYF
-	TRBV18	13	TRBJ1-5	-	TGTGCCAGCTCACCAGAAGAGCATCAGCCCCAGCATTTT	CASSPEEHQPQHF
TRBD2	TRBV29-1	14	TRBJ2-7	once	TGCAGCGCCACGGCAGGCGGGGGGGCCTACGAGCAGTACTTC	CSATAGGGAYEQYF
-	TRBV6-1	14	TRBJ1-5	-	TGTGCCAGCATTTTTTCGGGGGGCGGACAGCCCCAGCATTTT	CASIFSGGGQPQHF
TRBD1	TRBV4-3	16	TRBJ2-5	once	TGCGCCAGCAGCCCAAGTCCGGGGACAGGTGGGGAGACCCAGTACTTC	CASSPSPGTGGETQYF
TRBD2	TRBV2	21	TRBJ2-1	-	TGTGCCAGCAGTGAAAGGAGACTAGCGGGGGGGCTGGGAAGCTCCTACAATGAGCAGTTCTTC	CASSERRLAGGLGSSYNEQFF
-	TRBV29-1	12	TRBJ2-3	-	TGCAGCGTTGAAGGTGAGGTGGATACGCAGTATTTT	CSVEGEVDTQYF
TRBD1	TRBV6-4	16	TRBJ2-7	few	TGTGCCAGCAGAGTACCCCCGGGACAGGGTATGTACGAGCAGTACTTC	CASRVPPGQGMYEQYF
-	TRBV29-1	11	TRBJ2-3	once	TGCAGCGCTGGGCCCACAGATACGCAGTATTTT	CSAGPTDTQYF
-	TRBV29-1	14	TRBJ1-2	-	TGCAGCGTTTCTACAGGGCTGGGGGACTATGGCTACACCTTC	CSVSTGLGDYGYTF
-	TRBV5-1	13	TRBJ2-2	-	TGCGCCAGCAGCCACGGACAGTCCGGGGAGCTGTTTTTT	CASSHGQSGELFF
-	TRBV9	14	TRBJ2-3	-	TGTGCCAGCAGCAACGCACAGTTCACAGATACGCAGTATTTT	CASSNAQFTDTQYF
TRBD1	TRBV29-1	13	TRBJ2-3	once	TGCAGCGTTGAAGACCACAGGGGAGATACGCAGTATTTT	CSVEDHRGDTQYF
-	TRBV20-1	10	TRBJ2-7	-	TGCAGTGCCAAAAGTTACGAGCAGTACTTC	CSAKSYEQYF
TRBD2	TRBV4-3	15	TRBJ2-7	many	TGCGCCAGCAGCCAAGATAACGGCGGGGGGAGAGGGCAGTACTTC	CASSQDNGGGRGQYF
-	TRBV29-1	13	TRBJ1-2	-	TGCAGCGTTGGACTAAACGAATACTATGGCTACACCTTC	CSVGLNEYYGYTF
-	TRBV9	14	TRBJ1-2	-	TGTGCCAGCAGCGCCGCCGGGACAAGGGGTGGCTACACCTTC	CASSAAGTRGGYTF
-	TRBV30	15	TRBJ2-5	-	TGTGCCTGGAGTGTATCGGGTAGGACCCAAGAGACCCAGTACTTC	CAWSVSGRTQETQYF
-	TRBV14	14	TRBJ1-4	once	TGTGCCAGCAGCCCCCGACAGACCAATGAAAAACTGTTTTTT	CASSPRQTNEKLFF
-	TRBV9	13	TRBJ2-7	-	TGTGCCAGCAGCGGTGACAACCACTACGAGCAGTACTTC	CASSGDNHYEQYF
TRBD1	TRBV5-1	17	TRBJ2-7	-	TGCGCCAGCAGCTCCCTCTCCTTGGACAGGGCCACCTACGAGCAGTACTTC	CASSSLSLDRATYEQYF
TRBD1	TRBV27	12	TRBJ2-7	few	TGTGCCAGCAGCCACAGGGGATACGAGCAGTACTTC	CASSHRGYEQYF
-	TRBV30	12	TRBJ1-1	-	TGTGCCTGGGGGCCCACAGGAACTGAAGCTTTCTTT	CAWGPTGTEAFF